This T cell receptor (beta chain) appears in the sequencing data of a study of OX40 agonist ivuxolimab in advanced cancers. With respect to the entire study: Ivuxolimab was a fully human IgG2 agonistic monoclonal antibody targeting the costimulatory receptor OX40 (CD134). In the dose-escalation cohort, about four fifths of patients were male, and the mean age was 60 years with a range of roughly 20 to 80. Intravenous ivuxolimab was administered to patients every 2 weeks at six dose levels: 0.01, 0.1, 0.3, 1.5, 3 and 10 mg/kg. Peripheral TCRbeta sequencing aimed to test whether ivuxolimab altered TCR sequence diversity and caused clonal T-cell expansion. Of the 50 to 55 dose-escalation patients, hepatocellular carcinoma was present in approximately 20, melanoma in around 15, renal cell carcinoma in 9 and head and neck cancer in 9. Patients were allowed to have had prior anti-PD-1, anti-PD-L1 or anti-CTLA-4 therapy, and 30% to 50% of the dose-escalation patients had previously received checkpoint inhibitors. The paper reports the monotherapy dose-escalation portion (N of about 56 patients) of the phase I ivuxolimab trial. Partial responses occurred in three dose-escalation patients, of whom one had hepatocellular carcinoma and two had cutaneous melanoma.

Patients with a history of autoimmune disease or receiving systemic immunosuppression were excluded from the trial. In every dose cohort, peripheral blood was drawn for TCR sequencing at baseline, cycle 4 day 1, and cycle 7 day 1. The samples were drawn from a first-in-human, open-label, multicenter phase I dose-escalation trial of ivuxolimab. The trial enrolled adults with locally advanced or metastatic head and neck squamous cell, hepatocellular, melanoma or renal cell carcinoma. Before TCR sequencing, CD4+ and CD8+ T cells were separately sorted from peripheral blood. For sequencing of the TCRbeta CDR3 region, genomic DNA was extracted from the sorted cells. The immunoSEQ Assay was used to sequence the TCRbeta CDR3 regions. Not all clones reach the TCRdb copy of this immuneACCESS table, which keeps in-frame sequences only. Checked studies attribute under half of the gap to unresolved V genes and leave the rest unexplained. A total of around 75,000 clones appear in this sample, 80% to 90% of them only once. The biggest ten clones account for 2% to 2.5% of the sample.

General findings and caveats noted by the study authors: In the 0.1-3.0 mg/kg groups, partial responders were among the patients with the lowest normalized peripheral clonal expansion, particularly in CD8+ T cells. After ivuxolimab, CD8+ T cells had more expanded clones than CD4+ T cells on average. At doses of 0.1 to 3.0 mg/kg, clonal expansion of both CD4+ and CD8+ T cells in blood was seen between baseline and week 6. Low levels of normalized T-cell clonal expansion were also shown by some nonresponding patients. The antigen specificity of the peripheral T cells that underwent clonal expansion was not determined.

There are 13 amino acids in the CDR3, from cysteine to phenylalanine inclusive. This entry keeps only the CDR3 DNA: 39 bases, framed from base 1. The CDR1 and CDR2 encoded by the germline V gene (reference sequence) are GTSNPN and SVGIG. V is reduced by 3 bases and J by 4 bases, leaving a spacing of 12 bases between them. This clone has just one count. The antigen this receptor binds is unknown. Base quality data are lacking; no much larger clone is found one base away. The chain couples TRBV30 to TRBJ1-2, with the D gene not confidently named. Sequenced here: CD4+ or CD8+ T cells sorted from blood, sampled in a trial of the OX40 agonist ivuxolimab. The clonotype comes from an adult with an advanced solid tumor such as melanoma, head and neck, liver or kidney cancer. At the DNA level, the sequence is TGTGCCTGGAGAGGAAGTGAGTTCTATGGCTACACCTTC. Its product reads: CAWRGSEFYGYTF.